The T cell receptor beta chain under discussion was sequenced for a study of preoperative IRX-2 immunotherapy in early breast cancer. Documented treatment: preoperative locoregional IRX-2 cytokine immunotherapy. This phase Ib study tested locoregional IRX-2 cytokine immunotherapy given before surgery. The ends lost 3 bases at V and 8 bases at J; junction bases unmatched: 8. This CDR3 is 15 amino acids long. The germline V gene encodes CDR1 LNHDA and CDR2 SQIVND (reference sequence). Assay: immunoSEQ multiplex PCR; the TCRdb copy retains only in-frame clones and omits some. Here the sample spans around 95,000 clones, 80% to 90% being singletons.

The source was tumor tissue, collected after IRX-2 immunotherapy. The sequence was collected from a human donor with breast cancer. The chain is built from TRBV19 and TRBJ1-4; 8 bases fit TRBD1. The CDR3 protein is CASSMAGQGREKLFF. In DNA form, the CDR3 reads TGTGCCAGTAGTATGGCTGGACAGGGAAGAGAAAAACTGTTTTTT.